This TCR beta chain was observed in a study of CXCR3-negative and CXCR3-positive naive CD8 T cells. The TRB libraries of cDNA were built by UMI-labeled 5' RACE. From its re-call of the 5' RACE reads, TCRdb lists each CDR3 protein once, without DNA. In total, the table holds about 120,000 distinct CDR3 sequences. Per germline, CDR1 SQVTM and CDR2 ANQGSEA. The CDR3 is 13 residues long. Sequencing was done on a sample of naive CXCR3- CD8+ T cells from blood. Regarding subset: CD45RO-CCR7+CD27+CD95- naive CD8+ T cells lacking CXCR3 (TNR3-). This TCR was recovered from a human donor in good health. Some clones in this sample may be carry-over from other donors' samples. The genes are TRBV29-1 and TRBJ1-2. CDR3 residues: CSVRLEGNYGYTF.